This TCR beta chain is drawn from a study of T cell repertoires in cytomegalovirus infection. Study-level background: An indication of both CMV infection and matching HLA type came from public TCR beta signatures. Overall study results and limits: Predominance within the ex vivo response was attributable to HLA-C-restricted CMV-specific TCR beta clonotypes. CMV carriers with the relevant HLA were identified by cumulative public TCR beta family frequency.

This clonotype was counted many times. Its antigen is not known. TCRdb reprocessed the reads via MiXCR and lists one record per CDR3 protein. In the table there are around 280,000 distinct CDR3 sequences, about 8.8% of which are singletons. V lost 0 bases, J lost 4 bases, and 8 bases lay in between. Germline V gene data show CDR1 as SGHTA and CDR2 as FQGNSA. CDR3 length: 14 residues. The rearrangement uses TRBV7-2 and TRBJ2-3; no reliable D call. This TCR was recovered from a human donor in good health (CMV status not recorded). Some clones in this sample may be carry-over from other donors' samples. The sequenced sample consisted of PBMCs. The DNA for the CDR3 is TGTGCCAGCAGCTTAGCCCATGCAGCAGATACGCAGTATTTT. Protein: CASSLAHAADTQYF.